Here is one T cell receptor (beta chain) with its context. Under the authors' procedure: Filtering of immunoSEQ junctional sequences could not match full-length read filtering. Produced via immunoSEQ multiplex PCR; TCRdb's table is partial and in-frame only. V, J and clone size reflect that table, while D and trimming were determined from the DNA. The sample carries some 2.3 million clones, approximately 95% recorded once. These data originate in a study of shared clonotypes between healthy human individuals. This TCR came from a man between 18 and 35 years old in good health. Some clones in this sample may be carry-over from other donors' samples. Sample: naive CD4+ T cells from PBMCs. Subset noted: CD45RA+ positively selected.

Here the CDR3 reads CASSRWDYGGRVEQYF. The CDR3 bases are TGTGCCAGCAGCCGGTGGGATTACGGGGGCAGGGTCGAGCAGTACTTC. The V gene is TRBV11-2, the J gene TRBJ2-7, with D perhaps given as TRBD1 or TRBD2 (6 bases each). The length of the CDR3 is 16 residues. Trimming removed 5 bases at V and 6 bases at J, with 23 bases between. The germline V gene has CDR1 SGHAT and CDR2 FQNNGV.